A selection of T cell receptor beta chains follows, all from one sample in a study of blood T cell repertoires in COVID-19. Data came from immunoSEQ multiplex PCR; TCRdb stores just in-frame clones and leaves some out. This table holds almost 250,000 clones, more than 75% found once. The sequenced material came from PBMCs or T cells enriched from blood (not recorded which). Receptors originate from a woman between 50 and 59 years old who had recovered from COVID-19. Both conserved end residues are part of each CDR3. Fields, in order: clone size, CDR3 length, V gene, J gene, D gene, CDR3 protein, CDR3 DNA. A D gene is named only where the DNA matches it firmly. Not every row has a clone size; where given, it reads once, few, many or a size class.

size: .; length: 14; V: TRBV5-1; J: TRBJ1-6; D: .; CDR3: CASSLDRVGSPLHF; DNA: TGCGCCAGCAGCTTGGACAGGGTCGGATCACCCCTCCACTTT
size: .; length: 15; V: TRBV28; J: TRBJ1-5; D: TRBD1; CDR3: CASSQTGYGNQPQHF; DNA: TGTGCCAGCAGCCAGACAGGGTATGGCAATCAGCCCCAGCATTTT
size: .; length: 13; V: TRBV5-4; J: TRBJ1-2; D: .; CDR3: CASSLRTDYGYTF; DNA: TGTGCCAGCAGCTTGCGGACAGACTATGGCTACACCTTC
size: .; length: 19; V: TRBV28; J: TRBJ1-5; D: .; CDR3: CASRQGRAFTSRSNQPQHF; DNA: TGTGCCAGCAGACAGGGCAGAGCTTTTACCTCTCGCAGCAATCAGCCCCAGCATTTT
size: .; length: 14; V: TRBV5-6; J: TRBJ2-7; D: TRBD1; CDR3: CASSFMGQGNEQYF; DNA: TGTGCCAGCAGCTTTATGGGACAGGGGAACGAGCAGTACTTC
size: .; length: 15; V: TRBV7-2; J: TRBJ2-3; D: TRBD2; CDR3: CASSAGLAGGRTQYF; DNA: TGTGCCAGCAGCGCGGGACTAGCGGGGGGTAGGACGCAGTATTTT
size: .; length: 16; V: TRBV11-3; J: TRBJ2-2; D: .; CDR3: CASSLDRQGGTGELFF; DNA: TGTGCCAGCAGCTTAGATCGGCAGGGGGGCACCGGGGAGCTGTTTTTT
size: .; length: 12; V: TRBV6-2/TRBV6-3; J: TRBJ2-2; D: .; CDR3: CASSYRQRELFF; DNA: TGTGCCAGCAGTTATCGACAGCGGGAGCTGTTTTTT
size: .; length: 13; V: TRBV28; J: TRBJ2-3; D: .; CDR3: CANRDGNTDTQYF; DNA: TGTGCCAACCGCGACGGGAACACAGATACGCAGTATTTT
size: once; length: 15; V: TRBV7-9; J: TRBJ2-7; D: .; CDR3: CASSLGGQTQYEQYF; DNA: TGTGCCAGCAGCTTAGGAGGGCAGACCCAGTACGAGCAGTACTTC
size: .; length: 15; V: TRBV28; J: TRBJ1-1; D: .; CDR3: CASGTPDNMNTEAFF; DNA: TGTGCCAGCGGGACACCAGACAACATGAACACTGAAGCTTTCTTT
size: .; length: 15; V: TRBV3-1/TRBV3-2; J: TRBJ2-5; D: .; CDR3: CASSQDSGIEETQYF; DNA: TGTGCCAGCAGCCAAGACAGCGGCATCGAAGAGACCCAGTACTTC
size: .; length: 12; V: TRBV3-1/TRBV3-2; J: TRBJ1-2; D: .; CDR3: CASSHDRGGYTF; DNA: TGTGCCAGCAGTCATGACAGAGGTGGCTACACCTTC
size: .; length: 16; V: TRBV19; J: TRBJ2-5; D: .; CDR3: CASSIAAATYQETQYF; DNA: TGTGCCAGTAGTATAGCTGCGGCCACGTACCAAGAGACCCAGTACTTC
size: once; length: 15; V: TRBV2; J: TRBJ2-7; D: TRBD1; CDR3: CASKDRHGSSYEQYF; DNA: TGTGCCAGCAAGGACAGGCACGGTAGCTCCTACGAGCAGTACTTC
size: .; length: 18; V: TRBV12-5; J: TRBJ2-1; D: .; CDR3: CASGLVPYPPGYYNEQFF; DNA: TGTGCTAGTGGTTTGGTACCCTATCCCCCAGGGTACTACAATGAGCAGTTCTTC
size: .; length: 15; V: TRBV6-1; J: TRBJ2-1; D: TRBD2; CDR3: CASSELAGASNEQFF; DNA: TGTGCCAGCAGTGAACTAGCGGGAGCTTCCAATGAGCAGTTCTTC
size: .; length: 12; V: TRBV4-2; J: TRBJ2-1; D: .; CDR3: CASSQGINEQFF; DNA: TGTGCCAGCAGCCAAGGTATAAATGAGCAGTTCTTC
size: .; length: 15; V: TRBV4-1; J: TRBJ1-1; D: TRBD1; CDR3: CASSPTGAKYTEAFF; DNA: TGCGCCAGCAGCCCGACAGGGGCCAAGTACACTGAAGCTTTCTTT
size: once; length: 16; V: TRBV7-9; J: TRBJ2-1; D: TRBD2; CDR3: CASSSRGLAGVNEQFF; DNA: TGTGCCAGCAGCTCTAGGGGACTAGCGGGAGTAAATGAGCAGTTCTTC